The entry below describes one T cell receptor beta chain. Its matching antigen is unknown. This specimen comes from a study of T cell clonotyping in hematopoietic cell transplantation. Study-level points and caveats: Recipient TCR diversity dropped after transplant; expanded clonotypes rose from day 30 to 180.

Using immunoSEQ multiplex PCR, the repertoire was profiled, and TCRdb retains in-frame clones only, with some absent. The sample has approximately 12,000 clones; 80% to 90% are singletons. V trimming: 4 bases; J trimming: 5 bases; junction bases outside the gene matches: 8. The V gene's germline CDR1 is SGHNT and CDR2 YYREEE (reference sequence). This CDR3 comprises 15 residues. This chain links TRBV5-4 with TRBJ1-4; 7 positions match TRBD1. The TCR originated in an older female patient who had an allogeneic stem cell transplant from an unrelated donor, so the T cells may come from the graft donor. Some clones in this sample may be carry-over from other donors' samples. The material sequenced was PBMCs, taken 100 days after allogeneic stem cell transplant. The CDR3 is CASSPGGGGNEKLFF. In DNA, the CDR3 is TGTGCCAGCAGCCCCGGGGGAGGGGGCAATGAAAAACTGTTTTTT.